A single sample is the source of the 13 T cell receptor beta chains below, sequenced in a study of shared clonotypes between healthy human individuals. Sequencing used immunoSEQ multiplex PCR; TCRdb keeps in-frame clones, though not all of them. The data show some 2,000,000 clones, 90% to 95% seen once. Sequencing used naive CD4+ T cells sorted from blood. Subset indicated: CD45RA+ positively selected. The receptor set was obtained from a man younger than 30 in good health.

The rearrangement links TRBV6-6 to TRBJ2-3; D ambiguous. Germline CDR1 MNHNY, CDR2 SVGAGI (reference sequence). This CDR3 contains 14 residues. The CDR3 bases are TGTGGACGCCGGTCCCAATATAGCACAGATACGCAGTATTTT. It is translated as CGRRSQYSTDTQYF.

DNA of the CDR3: TGTGCCAGCAGCTTGCCTAGCGGGGCTCAGACCCAGTACTTC. It is translated as CASSLPSGAQTQYF. This chain joins TRBV5-4 and TRBJ2-5; 9 nucleotides agree with TRBD2. The CDR3 totals 14 residues. Trimming at V came to 1 base and at J to 6 bases, leaving 4 bases not matched to a gene. The germline V gene encodes CDR1 SGHNT and CDR2 YYREEE (reference sequence). Filled out from reference TRBV5-4 and TRBJ2-5, the complete variable domain reads ETGVTQSPTHLIKTRGQQVTLRCSSQSGHNTVSWYQQALGQGPQFIFQYYREEENGRGNFPPRFSGLQFPNYSSELNVNALELDDSALYLCASSLPSGAQTQYFGPGTRLLVL.

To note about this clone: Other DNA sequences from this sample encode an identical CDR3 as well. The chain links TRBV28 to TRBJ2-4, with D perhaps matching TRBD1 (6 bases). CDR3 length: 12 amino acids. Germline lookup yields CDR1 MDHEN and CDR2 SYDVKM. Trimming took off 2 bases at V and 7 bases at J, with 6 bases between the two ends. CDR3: CASSLQGNIQYF. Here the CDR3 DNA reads TGTGCCAGCAGTTTACAGGGGAACATTCAGTACTTC. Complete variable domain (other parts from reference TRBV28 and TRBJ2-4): DVKVTQSSRYLVKRTGEKVFLECVQDMDHENMFWYRQDPGLGLRLIYFSYDVKMKEKGDIPEGYSVSREKKERFSLILESASTNQTSMYLCASSLQGNIQYFGAGTRLSVL.

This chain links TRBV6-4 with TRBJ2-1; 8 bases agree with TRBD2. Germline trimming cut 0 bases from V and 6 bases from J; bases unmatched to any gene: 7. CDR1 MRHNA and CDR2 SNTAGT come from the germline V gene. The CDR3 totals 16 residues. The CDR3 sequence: CASSDSGAGGVNEQFF. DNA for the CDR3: TGTGCCAGCAGTGACTCGGGGGCGGGAGGAGTCAATGAGCAGTTCTTC.

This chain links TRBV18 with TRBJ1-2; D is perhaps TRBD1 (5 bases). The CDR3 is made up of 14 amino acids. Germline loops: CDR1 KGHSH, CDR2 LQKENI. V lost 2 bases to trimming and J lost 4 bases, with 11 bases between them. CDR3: CASSPYQGSYGYTF. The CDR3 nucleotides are TGTGCCAGCTCACCATATCAGGGCTCCTATGGCTACACCTTC. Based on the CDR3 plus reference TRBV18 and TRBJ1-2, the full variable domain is NAGVMQNPRHLVRRRGQEARLRCSPMKGHSHVYWYRQLPEEGLKFMVYLQKENIIDESGMPKERFSAEFPKEGPSILRIQQVVRGDSAAYFCASSPYQGSYGYTFGSGTRLTVV.

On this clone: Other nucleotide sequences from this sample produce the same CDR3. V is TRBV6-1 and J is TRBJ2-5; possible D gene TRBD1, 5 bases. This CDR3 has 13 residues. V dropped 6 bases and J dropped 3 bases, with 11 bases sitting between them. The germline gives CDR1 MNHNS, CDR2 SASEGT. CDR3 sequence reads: CASRGLNEETQYF. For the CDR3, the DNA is TGTGCCAGCAGGGGGCTCAACGAAGAGACCCAGTACTTC.

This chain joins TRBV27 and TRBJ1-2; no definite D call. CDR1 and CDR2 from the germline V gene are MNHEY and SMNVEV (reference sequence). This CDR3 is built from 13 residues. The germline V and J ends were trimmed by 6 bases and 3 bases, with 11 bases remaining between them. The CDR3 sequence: CASSSGRHYGYTF. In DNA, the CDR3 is TGTGCCAGCAGCTCTGGTAGGCACTATGGCTACACCTTC.

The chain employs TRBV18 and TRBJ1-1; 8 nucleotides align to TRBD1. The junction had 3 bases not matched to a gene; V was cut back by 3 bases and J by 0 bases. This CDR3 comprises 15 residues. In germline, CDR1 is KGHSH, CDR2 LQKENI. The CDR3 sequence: CASSPRTGLNTEAFF. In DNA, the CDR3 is TGTGCCAGCTCACCGCGGACAGGGTTGAACACTGAAGCTTTCTTT.

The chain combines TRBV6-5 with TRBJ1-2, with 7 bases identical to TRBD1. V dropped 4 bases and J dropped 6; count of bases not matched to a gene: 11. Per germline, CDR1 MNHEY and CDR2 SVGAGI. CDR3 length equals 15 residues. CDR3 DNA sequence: TGTGCCAGCAGTTCGTCGACAGGGCGGGAGGATGGCTACACCTTC. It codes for CASSSSTGREDGYTF.

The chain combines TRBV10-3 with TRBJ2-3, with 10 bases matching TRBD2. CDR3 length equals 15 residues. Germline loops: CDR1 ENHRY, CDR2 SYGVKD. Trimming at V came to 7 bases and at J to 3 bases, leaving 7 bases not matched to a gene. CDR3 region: CAIKGSGGATDTQYF. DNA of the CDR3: TGTGCCATCAAGGGGAGCGGGGGGGCGACAGATACGCAGTATTTT.

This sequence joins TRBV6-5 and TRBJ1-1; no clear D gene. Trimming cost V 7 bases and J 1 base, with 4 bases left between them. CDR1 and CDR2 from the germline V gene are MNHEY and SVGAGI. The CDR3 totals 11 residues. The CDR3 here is CASTWNTEAFF. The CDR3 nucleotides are TGTGCCAGCACCTGGAACACTGAAGCTTTCTTT.

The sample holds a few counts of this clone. The DNA for the CDR3 is TGTGCCTGGGAAGACAATTATAATTCACCCCTCCACTTT. Protein: CAWEDNYNSPLHF. V gene TRBV30 combines with J gene TRBJ1-6; D is unresolved. Trimming cost V 5 bases and J 4 bases, with 9 bases left between them. Germline-derived CDR1 and CDR2 are GTSNPN and SVGIG (reference sequence). The CDR3 is 13 residues long.

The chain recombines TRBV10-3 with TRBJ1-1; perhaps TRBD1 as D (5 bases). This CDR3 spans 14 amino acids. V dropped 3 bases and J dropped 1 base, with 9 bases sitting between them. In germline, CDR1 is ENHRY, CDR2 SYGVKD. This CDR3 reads CAISDGGRNTEAFF. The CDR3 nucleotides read TGTGCCATCAGTGACGGGGGGAGGAACACTGAAGCTTTCTTT.